Listed here are 22 T cell receptor beta chains from one sample, sequenced in a study of blood T cell repertoires in COVID-19. This table comes from immunoSEQ multiplex PCR, and its TCRdb copy is limited to in-frame clones, with some not included. This table has about 15,000 clones, roughly nine tenths appearing once. Sequences were obtained from peripheral blood. The source of these receptors is a human donor with active COVID-19. The donor label of this sample is uncertain.

The rearrangement uses TRBV6-2 or TRBV6-3 and TRBJ2-1; TRBD2 agrees at 13 bases. J lost 9 bases, V lost 6 bases, and 14 bases had no gene match. The CDR3 loop spans 17 amino acids. CDR1 and CDR2 (germline): MNHEY, SVGEGT. CDR3 sequence (DNA): TGTGCCAGCAGCGAAACTAGCGGGAGGGCCTTAGGTCCTGAGCAGTTCTTC. Protein product: CASSETSGRALGPEQFF.

This chain joins TRBV7-3 and TRBJ2-1, with 12 bases aligning to TRBD2. This CDR3 comprises 16 residues. Trimming cost V 1 base and J 13 bases; bases outside gene matches: 11. Germline assignment: CDR1 SGHTA and CDR2 FQGTGA. The DNA of the CDR3 is TGTGCCAGCAGCTTAAGGGCTAGCGGGGGGGCCTTGCCTCAGTTCTTC. It specifies CASSLRASGGALPQFF.

This chain links TRBV29-1 with TRBJ2-1, with D perhaps TRBD2 (5 bases). V lost 5 bases and J lost 8, with 13 bases in between. The germline gives CDR1 SQVTM, CDR2 ANQGSEA. The CDR3 loop spans 12 amino acids. The CDR3 nucleotides are TGCAGCGTTATATACGGAGGAGATGAGCAGTTCTTC. Translation gives CSVIYGGDEQFF.

This chain connects TRBV2 to TRBJ1-5, with 8 bases fitting TRBD1. The CDR3 runs to 12 residues. The germline gives CDR1 SNHLY, CDR2 FYNNEI. The V segment lost 7 bases and the J segment 11 bases; nucleotides outside the gene matches: 7. In DNA, the CDR3 is TGTGCCAGCACCATAGGACAGGGAACCCAGCATTTT. Encoded protein: CASTIGQGTQHF. Drawing the rest from reference TRBV2 and TRBJ1-5, the complete variable domain is EPEVTQTPSHQVTQMGQEVILRCVPISNHLYFYWYRQILGQKVEFLVSFYNNEISEKSEIFDDQFSVERPDGSNFTLKIRSTKLEDSAMYFCASTIGQGTQHFGDGTRLSIL.

The chain combines TRBV2 with TRBJ2-5, with a weak D call TRBD2 (5 bases). CDR1 and CDR2 from the germline V gene are SNHLY and FYNNEI. This CDR3 has 12 residues. Trimming took 6 bases from V and 4 from J, leaving 9 bases between them. CDR3 loop: CASRRGGETQYF. CDR3 nucleotide sequence: TGTGCCAGCAGGCGCGGAGGAGAGACCCAGTACTTC.

The V gene is TRBV7-2, the J gene TRBJ1-5; TRBD1 might be the D (5 bases). Trimming removed 5 bases from V and 4 bases from J, with 12 bases in between. The CDR3 contains 14 residues. Germline V CDR1 and CDR2: SGHTA, FQGNSA. CDR3 protein: CASSANGGNQPQHF. The CDR3 DNA sequence: TGTGCCAGCAGCGCAAACGGGGGGAATCAGCCCCAGCATTTT.

The gene calls are TRBV6-5 and TRBJ1-6, with 7 bases fitting TRBD1. The V gene end was trimmed by 7 bases and the J gene end by 7 bases; junction bases not matched to a gene: 7. Germline V gives CDR1 MNHEY, CDR2 SVGAGI. CDR3 length: 14 residues. CDR3 DNA sequence: TGTGCCAGCACCGGCCGGACAGGCAATTCACCCCTCCACTTT. Translating gives CASTGRTGNSPLHF.

The chain combines TRBV20-1 with TRBJ1-5, with D possibly TRBD1 on 5 matching bases. The CDR3 is made up of 14 amino acids. Trimming stripped 3 bases from V and 5 bases from J, with 14 bases between. In germline, CDR1 is DFQATT, CDR2 SNEGSKA (reference sequence). The CDR3 sequence: CSASGGRVDQPQHF. Here the CDR3 DNA reads TGCAGTGCTAGTGGGGGGAGGGTGGATCAGCCCCAGCATTTT.

This chain connects TRBV21-1 to TRBJ1-2; TRBD1 was called by the table and not checked on the DNA. TRBV21-1 is flagged as a pseudogene. The CDR3 has 15 amino acids. CDR3: CASPEGQGTHYGYTF. The CDR3, as DNA: TGTGCCAGCCCCGAGGGGCAGGGGACACACTATGGCTACACCTTC.

The genes are TRBV9 and TRBJ1-3; 8 bases are a match to TRBD1. Trimming at V came to 3 bases and at J to 4 bases, leaving 9 bases not matched to a gene. The CDR3 spans 16 residues. The V gene's germline CDR1 is SGDLS and CDR2 YYNGEE. CDR3 protein: CASSEMQGAGGNTIYF. DNA for the CDR3: TGTGCCAGCAGCGAGATGCAGGGGGCGGGAGGAAACACCATATATTTT.

CDR3 nucleotide sequence: TGCGCCAGCAGCTTTCGGAGAGATCTTGATGGAGCTTTCTTT. Protein product: CASSFRRDLDGAFF. The rearrangement links TRBV5-1 to TRBJ1-1; the D is unclear. The CDR3 is 14 amino acids. V was trimmed by 2 bases and J by 10 bases, leaving 18 bases between them. Per germline, CDR1 SGHRS and CDR2 YFSETQ.

This clone is labeled as medium-sized. J is TRBJ2-1 and V is TRBV4-1; 11 nucleotides match TRBD2. Trimming took 4 bases from V and 8 from J; bases not matched to a gene: 7. Germline CDR1 MGHRA, CDR2 YSYEKL. The CDR3 totals 15 residues. The CDR3 DNA is TGCGCCAGCAGCCTCCGGGGTAGCGGGAGGGATGAGCAGTTCTTC. It specifies CASSLRGSGRDEQFF.

J is TRBJ1-2 and V is TRBV7-6; 9 bases are a match to TRBD1. With V trimmed by 3 bases and J by 2 bases, 4 bases remained unmatched. This CDR3 is built from 15 residues. CDR1 SGHVS and CDR2 FNYEAQ come from the germline V gene. The CDR3 here is CASSFLTGGNYGYTF. CDR3 nucleotide sequence: TGTGCCAGCAGCTTTTTGACAGGGGGGAACTATGGCTACACCTTC.

The V call is TRBV27, the J call TRBJ2-7; 7 positions match TRBD2. Per germline, CDR1 MNHEY and CDR2 SMNVEV (reference sequence). V dropped 6 bases and J dropped 0; count of bases not matched to a gene: 11. The CDR3 covers 16 residues. The CDR3 bases are TGTGCCAGCAGGCCTCCTCGGGCTAGCGGCTCCTACGAGCAGTACTTC. Its protein is CASRPPRASGSYEQYF.

The chain employs TRBV18 and TRBJ2-1; maybe TRBD2 (6 bases). Germline CDR1 is KGHSH and CDR2 is LQKENI. V gave up 6 bases and J gave up 8 bases, with 20 bases separating them. CDR3 size: 15 residues. The DNA for the CDR3 is TGTGCCAGCTCTAGGCTCCGATTAGCGGAGGATGAGCAGTTCTTC. Protein sequence: CASSRLRLAEDEQFF.

The V and J genes are TRBV5-1 and TRBJ1-2, with 8 positions matching TRBD1. V shed 0 bases, J shed 5 bases, and the junction held 6 bases outside the gene matches. Per germline, CDR1 SGHRS and CDR2 YFSETQ. This CDR3 is built from 15 residues. CDR3 DNA: TGCGCCAGCAGCTTGGAACAGGGGGGGATATATGGCTACACCTTC. This codes for CASSLEQGGIYGYTF.

The chain joins TRBV5-1 to TRBJ1-4; D may be TRBD1 (6 bases). Germline assignment: CDR1 SGHRS and CDR2 YFSETQ. The CDR3 has 14 amino acids. Trimming removed 4 bases from V and 5 bases from J, with 12 bases in between. CDR3 in DNA: TGCGCCAGCAGCGCCACAGGGTCAAATGAAAAACTGTTTTTT. The encoded protein is CASSATGSNEKLFF.

The rearrangement uses TRBV2 and TRBJ1-5; the match to TRBD1 covers 7 bases. The V gene's germline CDR1 is SNHLY and CDR2 FYNNEI. The CDR3 contains 15 residues. V lost 8 bases, J lost 4 bases, and 11 bases stayed unmatched. The CDR3 DNA is TGTGCCAGCGGCCGGACAGGTGTATGGAATCAGCCCCAGCATTTT. The encoded protein is CASGRTGVWNQPQHF.

V usage is TRBV4-3 and J usage is TRBJ2-5; weak D call: TRBD1 (6 bases). Looked up from germline, CDR1 is LGHNA and CDR2 is YSLEER. The CDR3 runs to 13 residues. V was shortened by 2 bases and J by 11 bases, with 15 bases between the two germline ends. CDR3 region: CASSQSLTGTQYF. CDR3 nucleotide sequence: TGCGCCAGCAGCCAATCCCTGACCGGGACACAGTACTTC.

The J gene is TRBJ2-7, the V gene TRBV6-6; weak D call: TRBD2 (5 bases). CDR3 length: 11 residues. Per the germline V gene, CDR1 is MNHNY and CDR2 is SVGAGI (reference sequence). Trimming removed 7 bases from V and 7 bases from J, with 11 bases in between. CDR3 region: CASTFRREQYF. The CDR3 coding sequence is TGTGCCAGCACCTTTCGGAGGGAGCAGTACTTC.

The gene calls are TRBV18 and TRBJ1-1; perhaps TRBD1 as D (5 bases). Germline assignment: CDR1 KGHSH and CDR2 LQKENI. This CDR3 has 14 residues. V lost 0 bases to trimming and J lost 7 bases, with 12 bases between them. CDR3 sequence (DNA): TGTGCCAGCTCACCACCGAGGGGAGGAGGTGAAGCTTTCTTT. Protein product: CASSPPRGGGEAFF.

The V gene is TRBV9, the J gene TRBJ2-1; D is ambiguous. This CDR3 region has 13 residues. V gave up 2 bases and J gave up 3 bases, with 6 bases separating them. Per the germline V gene, CDR1 is SGDLS and CDR2 is YYNGEE. The CDR3 protein is CASSVADYNEQFF. The DNA for the CDR3 is TGTGCCAGCAGCGTGGCAGACTACAATGAGCAGTTCTTC.